These 14 T cell receptor beta chains were sequenced from one sample in a study of blood T cell repertoires in COVID-19. Repertoires were generated with immunoSEQ multiplex PCR, while TCRdb's copy carries only in-frame clones and drops some. The table includes about 160,000 clones, roughly 90% detected once. The sample taken for sequencing was peripheral blood. These receptor sequences come from a man aged 25-40 years with COVID-19, enrolled during active disease.

The chain couples TRBV28 to TRBJ1-1; D call uncertain. The CDR3 length is 11 residues. V lost 8 bases and J lost 5, with 9 bases in between. The V gene's germline CDR1 is MDHEN and CDR2 SYDVKM. The chain's CDR3 is CASHLQTEAFF. The CDR3 DNA is TGTGCCAGCCACCTCCAGACTGAAGCTTTCTTT.

The rearrangement uses TRBV12-3 or TRBV12-4 and TRBJ2-7; D not certain. The CDR3 loop spans 12 amino acids. V lost 3 bases and J lost 3, with 6 bases in between. CDR3 region: CASSFPNYEQYF. CDR3 nucleotide sequence: TGTGCCAGCAGTTTCCCCAACTACGAGCAGTACTTC.

The chain has TRBV5-4 and TRBJ2-3; the match to TRBD1 covers 12 bases. Germline values: CDR1 SGHNT, CDR2 YYREEE (reference sequence). This CDR3 region has 16 residues. V was pared by 3 bases and J by 3 bases, with 5 bases of the junction left unmatched. The CDR3 loop is CASSWGTGGETDTQYF. The CDR3, as DNA: TGTGCCAGCAGCTGGGGGACAGGGGGCGAAACAGATACGCAGTATTTT.

The chain joins TRBV28 to TRBJ1-4; D ambiguous. The germline CDR1 and CDR2 sequences are MDHEN and SYDVKM. This CDR3 region has 14 residues. Between the trimmed V and J ends, which lost 2 bases and 3 bases, there was a span of 7 bases. CDR3 in DNA: TGTGCCAGCAGTTTAACTTCCTCTAATGAAAAACTGTTTTTT. It translates to CASSLTSSNEKLFF. The entire variable domain, with the rest obtained from reference TRBV28 and TRBJ1-4, is as follows: DVKVTQSSRYLVKRTGEKVFLECVQDMDHENMFWYRQDPGLGLRLIYFSYDVKMKEKGDIPEGYSVSREKKERFSLILESASTNQTSMYLCASSLTSSNEKLFFGSGTQLSVL.

The chain couples TRBV9 to TRBJ1-1, with a tentative D call TRBD1 (6 bases). This CDR3 contains 13 residues. The germline V and J ends were trimmed by 4 bases and 4 bases, with 11 bases remaining between them. The germline gives CDR1 SGDLS, CDR2 YYNGEE. The CDR3 loop reads CASSPRGATEAFF. In DNA, the CDR3 is TGTGCCAGCAGCCCCAGGGGAGCCACTGAAGCTTTCTTT.

The chain is built from TRBV7-9 and TRBJ2-1, with 7 bases matching TRBD2. Germline trimming cut 2 bases from V and 7 bases from J; bases unmatched to any gene: 5. The CDR3 contains 14 residues. CDR1 is SEHNR, CDR2 FQNEAQ, per germline (reference sequence). The DNA of the CDR3 is TGTGCCAGCAGCTTAATGGGGGGGTCTAATGAGCAGTTCTTC. It encodes CASSLMGGSNEQFF.

A single count supports this clone. The genes are TRBV28 and TRBJ2-1; D is possibly TRBD2 (5 bases). The V gene's germline CDR1 is MDHEN and CDR2 SYDVKM. Trimming removed 5 bases from V and 5 bases from J, with 7 bases in between. The CDR3 is made up of 12 amino acids. CDR3 in amino acids: CASSPGNNEQFF. For the CDR3, the DNA is TGTGCCAGCAGTCCGGGAAACAATGAGCAGTTCTTC.

V gene TRBV7-8 combines with J gene TRBJ1-2; no clear D. V lost 0 bases, J lost 3 bases, and 5 bases lay in between. This CDR3 is built from 13 residues. CDR1 and CDR2 from the germline V gene are SGHVS and FQNEAQ. The CDR3 bases are TGTGCCAGCAGCTTAGCCGCGTACTATGGCTACACCTTC. Translation gives CASSLAAYYGYTF.

This clone was counted once. The chain joins TRBV4-3 to TRBJ2-2; D is perhaps TRBD1 (6 bases). Germline CDR1 and CDR2: LGHNA and YSLEER. CDR3 length: 17 residues. V was pared by 0 bases and J by 5 bases, with 16 bases between. The CDR3 DNA reads as TGCGCCAGCAGCCAAGAAATCCGGGACACGGATACCGGGGAGCTGTTTTTT. This gives the protein CASSQEIRDTDTGELFF.

The rearrangement links TRBV11-1 to TRBJ2-1, with 11 bases matching TRBD1. V lost 5 bases, J lost 0 bases, and 3 bases stayed unmatched. The CDR3 extends over 16 amino acids. Germline CDR1 reads SGHAT; CDR2 reads FQDESV (reference sequence). The CDR3 DNA follows: TGTGCCAGCAGCGTCGGGACAGGGGGCTCCTACAATGAGCAGTTCTTC. Translation: CASSVGTGGSYNEQFF.

The chain has TRBV18 and TRBJ2-7; 7 bases map to TRBD1. The CDR3 spans 14 residues. Germline V gene data show CDR1 as KGHSH and CDR2 as LQKENI. The junction had 5 bases not matched to a gene; V was cut back by 2 bases and J by 4 bases. The CDR3, as DNA: TGTGCCAGCTCACCATTGGACAGGAGATACGAGCAGTACTTC. Encoded protein: CASSPLDRRYEQYF.

The chain joins TRBV3-1 (or the pseudogene TRBV3-2) to TRBJ2-4; TRBD1 is a possible D gene (5 bases). The CDR3 has 17 residues. Trimming took 4 bases from V and 6 from J, leaving 22 bases between them. Per the germline V gene, CDR1 is LGHDT and CDR2 is YNNKEL (reference sequence). In DNA, the CDR3 is TGTGCCAGCAGCCCTCCGACACGATTTCAGGGCCGAAACATTCAGTACTTC. Protein product: CASSPPTRFQGRNIQYF.

CDR3 sequence (DNA): TGTGCCAGTAGGAAAACCGGGACAGGAGTGTACGAGCAGTACTTC. Its protein product is CASRKTGTGVYEQYF. V gene TRBV19 combines with J gene TRBJ2-7; 8 bases map to TRBD1. The CDR3 contains 15 residues. From germline, CDR1 is LNHDA and CDR2 SQIVND (reference sequence). The J segment lost 4 bases and the V segment lost 6 bases, leaving 11 bases of the junction unmatched.

The rearrangement uses TRBV6-5 and TRBJ2-7; the D gene is possibly TRBD2 (6 bases). Germline CDR1 reads MNHEY; CDR2 reads SVGAGI. This CDR3 has 16 amino acids. The ends were cut back, 2 bases at V and 5 bases at J, with 19 bases in the middle. DNA of the CDR3: TGTGCCAGCAGTTACAGTCTAAGGGGAGGCAGGGACGAGCAGTACTTC. Its protein is CASSYSLRGGRDEQYF.